Described below is a single TCR beta chain sequence and its context. Its antigen is not yet known. Qualities for individual bases were not recorded, and no much larger clone is one base off. The library relied on the immunoSEQ multiplex PCR assay. The multiplex PCR relied on a mix of 60 forward primers for TCR Vbeta segments and 13 reverse primers for TCR Jbeta segments. Amplification of the CDR3 region of rearranged TCR beta genes was performed with a multiplex PCR assay on genomic DNA. The Illumina HiSeq System was used to sequence the amplified TCR beta libraries as 87-base-pair reads. On the study's bioinformatics: A later analysis counted some 80 million unique TCR beta chains across the 640 or so repertoires, and some 11 million of these chains were shared by at least two donors. Raw reads were error-corrected and collapsed into unique sequences by a nearest-neighbor algorithm in which closely related sequences were merged to remove PCR and sequencing errors. Alignment of CDR3 sequences to IMGT reference sequences was used to assign V, D and J gene segments. For a sequence to be retained, a match of at least six nucleotides to both a V gene segment and a J gene segment was required. A rearrangement counted as productive if the CDR3 had no stop codons and remained in frame with V and J, and every other rearrangement counted as non-productive. Following IMGT convention, CDR3 was defined as the stretch from the second conserved V-encoded cysteine up to the conserved J-encoded phenylalanine. In an earlier analysis of roughly 610 of the donors, sequences lacking an unambiguous match to a single V gene segment were excluded. An earlier analysis of a few hundred of the donors called V segments functional above 56.7% productive rearrangements and segregating when the between-donor standard deviation exceeded 5%. A statistical classification framework was developed to diagnose cytomegalovirus status using the catalog of TCR beta chain sequences. In a later analysis, TCR nucleotide sequences were compared against IMGT/GENE-DB human TR gene sequences so that V and J genes could be assigned. The TCRdist pipeline was used in a later analysis to assign CDR3 sequences and most-parsimonious VDJ recombination scenarios. In a later analysis, each TCR beta chain was defined by its CDR3 amino acid sequence together with its V-gene family, and reads lacking a unique V-gene family were excluded. As a way to deal with suspected cross-contamination and a sequencing artifact, a later analysis dropped more than 500 nucleotide sequences that were highly shared and had low generation probability. A later analysis calculated a clonal expansion index for each public chain from normalized within-repertoire ranks of inferred template counts. In a later analysis, generation probabilities were computed using a VDJ recombination model fitted to out-of-frame rearrangements, and the results were checked against IGoR. In a later analysis, TCR-TCR, TCR-HLA and TCR-CMV co-occurrence was scored with hypergeometric tests, and a repertoire-size bias correction was applied to TCR pairs. In a later analysis, false discovery rates were estimated by permuting HLA or CMV assignments 20 times. In a later analysis, co-occurring TCRs were grouped using DBSCAN, and TCRdist sequence similarity was added for clustering within HLA-allele-positive subsets. For co-occurrence clustering, repertoires with fewer than 30,000 or more than 120,000 public chains were excluded, along with about five repertoires with anomalous nucleotide sharing. Drawn from immuneACCESS, this table holds only the in-frame rearrangements with V and J called that TCRdb kept. Clones are partly lost; checked studies trace under half to an unresolved V gene and leave the rest unexplained. That table supplies the V and J calls and clone size; D and trimming were determined from the DNA. In this sample the table shows some 200,000 clones, roughly 78% of which occur a single time. In total, the top ten clones hold over 1.5% of the sample.

The source of the sample is a study of cytomegalovirus exposure and HLA in healthy donors (dated by TCRdb to the late 2010s). For the wider study: According to an earlier analysis of a few hundred of the donors, about 170 million T cells yielded roughly 110 million unique TCR beta sequences and approximately 300 Gb of sequence data. About 300 gigabases of sequencing data and tens of millions of unique TCR sequences were included in an early release covering roughly 600 HLA-typed donors. Of the roughly 400 genotyped donors, 65% to 90% were placed in the genetic ancestry cluster associated with self-reported Caucasian donors. The study aimed to test whether signatures of past pathogen exposure could be identified by cataloging public T cell receptors. Using immunosequencing, the study profiled T cell repertoires from about 650 subjects and related those repertoires to cytomegalovirus serostatus. Besides the first cohort of around 670 subjects, a separate validation cohort made up of 120 different subjects was used. High-throughput TCR immunosequencing, statistical association of individual TCRs with disease status, and machine learning were combined to predict cytomegalovirus infection status. A later analysis re-analyzed previously published TCR beta repertoires from about 730 donors and added high-resolution HLA genotyping to study TCR occurrence patterns. The later analysis used no new phenotypic data to find candidate immune exposures, relying instead on TCR beta sequences and their occurrence across donors. An earlier analysis of around 580 of the donors used high-throughput TCR beta sequencing to judge whether each TCR beta V gene segment behaved as functional or pseudogenic. Donor age, sex, ethnicity and CMV serostatus were compiled together with the repertoire data. Genome-wide SNP genotypes for about 65% of the 666 donors were used in a later genetic analysis, which treated that subset as a discovery cohort. Every discovery cohort repertoire had been produced on one sequencing platform. HLA typing included class I and class II loci at four-digit resolution. Typing coverage differed by locus: A, B, C, DRB1 and DQB1 were typed in roughly 629-640 donors, DQA1 in 522, DPA1 in around 610, and DPB1 in approximately 450. Because of strong linkage in the cohort, four to six DR-DQ haplotypes were treated as single units for association and clustering. Among about 400 genotyped donors of the cohort, an average of about 240,000 unique TCR beta nucleotide sequences was sequenced per donor, of which about 19% were non-productive.

Based on the germline V gene (reference sequence), the CDR1 and CDR2 sequences are LNHDA and SQIVND. V and J are truncated by 2 bases and 8 bases respectively, leaving an intervening sequence of 13 bases. Spanning cysteine to phenylalanine, the CDR3 consists of 15 amino acids. The entry retains the CDR3 DNA only, 45 bases that are in frame from base 1. The research as a whole found: Because some donors lacked HLA typing at each locus, the association tests relied only on the typed subset. In a later analysis, most CMV-associated TCR beta chains were found to appear HLA-restricted, with HLA associations seemingly driven largely by CMV exposure. A further reported finding was that TCR beta sequences accurately predicted the HLA-A and HLA-B alleles for most subjects in the first cohort. A later analysis associated 17,000 or so TCR beta sequences with specific HLA alleles at a false discovery rate of 0.05. The 87-base-pair reads could not distinguish some IMGT-functional V segments, including TRBV6-2 and TRBV6-3, so those segments were excluded. Assigning TCR associations to individual alleles was difficult when HLA alleles, especially DR and DQ, strongly co-occurred. The earlier analysis of fewer than 750 of the donors excluded some 15 rarely observed V segments, including chromosome 9 orphons, because counts were too low. In a later genetic analysis, fewer N-insertions in productive TCRs were reported among donors in an Asian-associated ancestry cluster than the roughly 710-donor mean. The cohort was sequenced for TCR beta chains only, and without alpha or paired-chain data the features that could be detected were limited. In a later analysis, TCR association rates were found to vary across HLA loci, with the most associated TCRs seen for DRB1 alleles and the fewest for HLA-C alleles. Presence/absence analyses assumed roughly uniform sequencing depth across donors, an assumption that may not hold. In vitro tests confirmed that a few of the cytomegalovirus-associated TCR beta chains recognize cytomegalovirus antigens. Correlated functional status among segregating V segments might reflect linkage disequilibrium, but an unknown experimental factor could not be ruled out. Most TCR sequences were observed very rarely across donors, whereas some public TCRs were present in many individuals. In a later analysis, several top co-occurrence clusters were reported to appear linked to parvovirus B19, influenza, CMV and Epstein-Barr virus. Compared with equally common non-associated chains, HLA-associated TCR beta chains in a later analysis were more clonally expanded and had lower generation probabilities. The classifier was reported to diagnose cytomegalovirus status with high specificity and sensitivity in both the original cohort and the validation cohort. The study listed 150 to 200 TCR beta chains as associated with cytomegalovirus. The sequencing pipeline was judged likely to have produced a cluster of highly shared sequence variants as a technical artifact. In an earlier analysis of about 600 of the donors, most TCR beta V segments appeared in productive rearrangements about 87% or about 30% of the time, broadly matching IMGT annotations. In a later genetic analysis, a missense DCLRE1C variant was associated with V-gene and J-gene trimming of TCR beta chains, and the association was replicated in an independent cohort. The authors suggested that the approach could potentially be generalized to other disease states and immunological phenotypes. CMV serostatus was the only immune exposure information available for the cohort.

The cohort comprised some 680 healthy bone marrow donors. At the time of sampling, all cohort members were nominally healthy, though unrecorded immune exposures were likely present. The donor was CMV seropositive and was included in the group of approximately 310 seropositive cohort members. Every donor gave a peripheral blood sample, and the peripheral blood mononuclear cells from that sample were used for TCR beta sequencing. Genomic DNA extraction from the blood cell samples was performed with the Qiagen DNeasy Blood Extraction Kit. The specimen sequenced was PBMCs. The sequence links TRBV19 to TRBJ1-6; the D gene is perhaps TRBD1, on 5 matching bases. This clonotype was obtained from a girl aged 10-17 years in good health and CMV-seropositive. The sequenced DNA: TGTGCCAGTAGTATACCGCCAGGGCAGCATTCACCCCTCCACTTT. This is translated as CASSIPPGQHSPLHF.